This TCR beta chain emerged from a study of shared clonotypes between healthy human individuals. Study outcomes and limitations: Among the subsets, naive ones generally showed larger estimated richness than memory ones.

Germline assignment: CDR1 MNHNY and CDR2 SVGAGI (reference sequence). The CDR3 sequence is 15 residues long. Partitioning of CD4+ cells yielded a CD45RA+ naive subset and a CD45RA-negative memory subset. Some clones are missing from TCRdb's copy, which holds only in-frame ones; the method was immunoSEQ multiplex PCR. This sample has approximately 2,000,000 clones; 85% to 95% occur once, and the top ten carry 0.37%. A note on this clone: Its antigen is still unknown.

The rearrangement uses TRBV6-6 and TRBJ2-5, with 9 bases matching TRBD1. Near its end, the DNA agrees better with TRBJ2-7, so the J call may be wrong. Sequencing was carried out using naive CD4+ T cells from PBMCs. Subset of the sample: CD45RA+ positively selected. The clonotype was recovered from a man in his late teens or twenties in good health. Some clones in this sample may be carry-over from other donors' samples. CDR3 protein: CASSYSGQGIHEQYF. The CDR3 DNA is TGTGCCAGCAGTTACTCAGGACAGGGGATCCACGAGCAGTACTTC.